Shown below are 3 T cell receptor beta chains from a single sample sequenced in a study of cytomegalovirus exposure and HLA in healthy donors. Repertoires were generated with immunoSEQ multiplex PCR, while TCRdb's copy carries only in-frame clones and drops some. The repertoire consists of about 66,000 clones, with 95% to 98% occurring once and the leading ten covering around 1.5%. Sample: PBMCs. The receptors were gathered from a woman aged 18-29 years in good health and CMV-seropositive.

The genes are TRBV6-4 and TRBJ2-1; 7 bases are shared with TRBD1. The J segment lost 0 bases and the V segment lost 5 bases, leaving 4 bases of the junction unmatched. Looked up from germline, CDR1 is MRHNA and CDR2 is SNTAGT. The CDR3 is made up of 15 amino acids. CDR3 sequence reads: CASSYRGDSYNEQFF. CDR3 in DNA: TGTGCCAGCAGTTACAGGGGCGACTCCTACAATGAGCAGTTCTTC.

The rearrangement links TRBV6-5 to TRBJ1-1, with 7 bases lining up with TRBD1. CDR1 and CDR2 (germline): MNHEY, SVGAGI. V trimming: 5 bases; J trimming: 1 base; junction bases outside the gene matches: 4. This CDR3 is 14 amino acids long. The CDR3 loop reads CASSLTGKNTEAFF. The CDR3 coding sequence is TGTGCCAGCAGTCTGACAGGGAAGAACACTGAAGCTTTCTTT.

Remarks on this clone: One junction end does not reproduce the germline sequence, and a read error may be involved. V gene TRBV4-2 combines with J gene TRBJ1-4, with 8 positions matching TRBD1. CDR1 is LGHNA, CDR2 YNFKEQ, per germline. This CDR3 spans 13 amino acids. The CDR3 DNA follows: TGTGCCAGTAGCCGGGACAGGAATGAAAAACTGTTTTTT. Its protein is CASSRDRNEKLFF.